The 16 T cell receptor beta chains in this list originate from one sample, sequenced in a study of molecular identifiers for immune sequencing clone quantification. Each CDR3 protein is one row after TCRdb ran MiXCR on the PCR reads. The sample has approximately 590,000 distinct CDR3 sequences; 25% are singletons. The specimen was naive CD8+ T cells from blood, with Jurkat cell RNA spiked in. Subset in this sample: FACS-sorted CD8+CD4-CCR7+CD45RA+ naive T cells. These receptors originate from a human donor in good health. Some libraries in this study had Jurkat cell RNA spiked in.

There are a few counts of this clonotype. A read error may be the cause here, since a much bigger clone is one base away. V usage is TRBV28 and J usage is TRBJ2-3; D possibly corresponds to TRBD1 (5 bases). Germline lookup yields CDR1 MDHEN and CDR2 SYDVKM. This CDR3 contains 16 residues. CDR3 residues: CASSHTLGGGTGTQYF. CDR3 coding DNA: TGTGCCAGCAGTCATACCCTAGGTGGTGGCACAGGTACGCAGTATTTT.

The V gene is TRBV27, the J gene TRBJ2-7, with D perhaps TRBD1 (5 bases). Germline V gives CDR1 MNHEY, CDR2 SMNVEV (reference sequence). The CDR3 covers 12 residues. Trimming took 10 bases from V and 4 from J, leaving 14 bases between them. CDR3 DNA: TGTGCCACCACTGGGGCAGCTTACGAGCAGTACTTC. Translated: CATTGAAYEQYF.

This clonotype was seen at least ten times. The chain uses TRBV29-1 and TRBJ1-1; D is undetermined. The CDR3 has 12 amino acids. V was pared by 6 bases and J by 8 bases, with 16 bases between. Germline V gene sequence: CDR1 SQVTM, CDR2 ANQGSEA. The CDR3 DNA follows: TGCAGCGTCCGCGGCCCTGCTCCCGAAGCTTTCTTT. It is translated as CSVRGPAPEAFF. Full variable domain (remainder filled in from reference TRBV29-1 and TRBJ1-1): SAVISQKPSRDICQRGTSLTIQCQVDSQVTMMFWYRQQPGQSLTLIATANQGSEATYESGFVIDKFPISRPNLTFSTLTVSNMSPEDSSIYLCSVRGPAPEAFFGQGTRLTVV.

The genes are TRBV2 and TRBJ1-2; D not resolved. This CDR3 region has 13 residues. The germline V gene encodes CDR1 SNHLY and CDR2 FYNNEI. Trimming took off 2 bases at V and 5 bases at J, with 9 bases between the two ends. The chain's CDR3 is CASSEPGKYGYTF. The CDR3 DNA sequence: TGTGCCAGCAGTGAACCGGGAAAGTATGGCTACACCTTC.

The chain combines TRBV3-1 with TRBJ2-3; 7 nucleotides align to TRBD2. The CDR3 totals 19 residues. V trimming: 0 bases; J trimming: 2 bases; junction bases outside the gene matches: 14. Germline V gives CDR1 LGHDT, CDR2 YNNKEL (reference sequence). DNA of the CDR3: TGTGCCAGCAGCCAAGACCCCTACCAGGGACTACCGAACACAGATACGCAGTATTTT. Protein: CASSQDPYQGLPNTDTQYF.

This chain links TRBV4-1 with TRBJ2-7; either TRBD1 or TRBD2 may fit D (5 bases each). The V gene's germline CDR1 is MGHRA and CDR2 YSYEKL. CDR3 size: 16 residues. The V gene lost 0 bases and the J gene lost 0 bases, with 12 bases spanning the gap. CDR3 protein: CASSQDSSGSSYEQYF. The CDR3 DNA reads TGCGCCAGCAGCCAAGATAGCTCAGGGAGCTCCTACGAGCAGTACTTC.

The chain joins TRBV7-2 to TRBJ1-1; 7 nucleotides align to TRBD1. Germline lookup yields CDR1 SGHTA and CDR2 FQGNSA. Trimming cost V 4 bases and J 7 bases; bases outside gene matches: 9. The length of the CDR3 is 14 residues. CDR3 region: CASSSQGGGDEAFF. The DNA of the CDR3 is TGTGCCAGCAGCTCTCAGGGGGGGGGAGATGAAGCTTTCTTT.

Concerning this clonotype: One base away lies a much larger clone, so this may be a sequencing read error. The V and J genes are TRBV11-2 and TRBJ2-7; 9 bases agree with TRBD1. The CDR3 runs 13 residues. CDR1 and CDR2 from the germline V gene are SGHAT and FQNNGV. Trimming cost V 5 bases and J 7 bases; bases outside gene matches: 6. The chain's CDR3 is CASSQTGQGEQYF. CDR3 DNA sequence: TGTGCCAGCAGCCAGACGGGACAGGGTGAGCAGTACTTC.

The V and J genes are TRBV27 and TRBJ2-1; 13 bases are a match to TRBD2. The CDR3 has 16 amino acids. CDR1 is MNHEY and CDR2 is SMNVEV in the germline V gene (reference sequence). V lost 5 bases to trimming and J lost 8 bases; unmatched junction nucleotides: 9. The chain's CDR3 is CASSHELAGGPDEQFF. The CDR3 DNA reads as TGTGCCAGCAGTCATGAACTAGCGGGGGGGCCGGATGAGCAGTTCTTC.

For this clonotype: Possible read error: a much larger clone is one base away. The chain uses TRBV28 and TRBJ2-3; 7 nucleotides match TRBD1. Trimming cost V 1 base and J 3 bases; bases outside gene matches: 7. The CDR3 consists of 16 residues. CDR1 is MDHEN and CDR2 is SYDVKM in the germline V gene. The CDR3 is CASSLFPGGYTDTQYF. In nucleotides, the CDR3 is TGTGCCAGCAGTTTATTTCCAGGGGGTTATACAGATACGCAGTATTTT.

At least ten counts were recorded for this clonotype. V gene TRBV2 combines with J gene TRBJ1-5; D is unclear. The CDR3 loop spans 15 amino acids. Looked up from germline, CDR1 is SNHLY and CDR2 is FYNNEI. Trimming removed 6 bases from V and 1 base from J, with 13 bases in between. CDR3 region: CASRPIRSSNQPQHF. The CDR3 bases are TGTGCCAGCAGGCCGATTCGATCGAGCAATCAGCCCCAGCATTTT.

This clonotype was picked up many times. The V call is TRBV6-5, the J call TRBJ1-5, with TRBD1 identical over 9 bases. V shed 7 bases and J 6 bases; nucleotides not matched to a gene: 7. The V gene's germline CDR1 is MNHEY and CDR2 SVGAGI. This CDR3 region has 14 residues. Here the CDR3 reads CASTVKTGGQPQHF. CDR3 in DNA: TGTGCCAGCACCGTAAAGACAGGGGGTCAGCCCCAGCATTTT.

CDR3 in amino acids: CASSLNSGYRRADTQYF. The CDR3 nucleotides read TGTGCCAGCAGCTTAAATTCAGGGTATCGAAGGGCAGATACGCAGTATTTT. The chain combines TRBV7-9 with TRBJ2-3, with D maybe TRBD1 (5 bases). The germline V and J ends were trimmed by 2 bases and 4 bases, with 19 bases remaining between them. Germline V gene lookup returns CDR1 SEHNR and CDR2 FQNEAQ (reference sequence). This CDR3 comprises 17 residues.

The CDR3 here is CASSPRVRETQYF. CDR3 nucleotide sequence: TGTGCCAGCAGCCCCAGAGTGAGAGAGACCCAGTACTTC. The V and J genes are TRBV14 and TRBJ2-5; D ambiguous. Deletions cut 4 bases from V and 4 bases from J, with 10 bases between. This CDR3 region has 13 residues. Germline CDR1 is SGHDN and CDR2 is FVKESK.

This clonotype showed up many times. The V call is TRBV7-3, the J call TRBJ2-1; D is uncertain. The length of the CDR3 is 15 residues. The V and J ends lost 4 bases and 4 bases respectively, with 14 bases between them. The germline CDR1 and CDR2 sequences are SGHTA and FQGTGA. The CDR3 bases are TGTGCCAGCAGCTCCCACAAGAGTAGGTACAATGAGCAGTTCTTC. This codes for CASSSHKSRYNEQFF.

In this sample, this clonotype turned up a few times. The V call is TRBV12-5, the J call TRBJ1-2, with D tentatively TRBD1 (6 bases). The CDR3 consists of 14 residues. Per the germline V gene, CDR1 is LGHNT and CDR2 is FRNRAP. Trimming removed 0 bases at V and 7 bases at J, with 12 bases between. CDR3 coding DNA: TGTGCTAGTGGTTTGGTACAAGGGGGTGCTGGCTACACCTTC. Protein sequence: CASGLVQGGAGYTF.